Described below is a single T cell receptor (beta chain) sequence and its context. Its antigen is undetermined. Healthy donors had no documented immune events, such as infections, while sampled. These data are taken from a study of identifying expanded T cells in peripheral blood. General observations from the study: Technical replicates showed approximately 1.2 changed clones; about 2 weeks roughly 18; four weeks 19. Variance in clone template counts between approximately two-week samples significantly increased with total template count across all healthy donors.

Using immunoSEQ multiplex PCR, the repertoire was profiled, and TCRdb retains in-frame clones only, with some absent. The sample carries 100,000 to 150,000 clones, around 84% recorded once. The V gene end was trimmed by 5 bases and the J gene end by 7 bases; junction bases not matched to a gene: 11. The CDR3 loop spans 16 amino acids. The V gene's germline CDR1 is SEHNR and CDR2 FQNEAQ (reference sequence). The sample comprised blood. The sequence was obtained from a person between 18 and 75 years old in good health. The V call is TRBV7-9, the J call TRBJ2-3; 11 bases are shared with TRBD2. CDR3 amino acids: CASSRGTSGMDHTQYF. The CDR3, as DNA: TGTGCCAGCAGCCGGGGGACTAGCGGCATGGACCATACGCAGTATTTT.